The sequence of this T cell receptor (beta chain) was determined in a study of T cell changes during pregnancy in multiple sclerosis. Profiled with immunoSEQ multiplex PCR; TCRdb holds only in-frame clones, not every one. This table has tens of thousands of clones, 80% to 90% appearing once. J gave up 9 bases and V 3 bases, and 16 bases lay outside the gene matches. Germline V gives CDR1 MGHDK, CDR2 SYGVNS. This CDR3 has 16 amino acids. The chain couples TRBV25-1 to TRBJ2-7; 8 positions match TRBD1. Sequenced here: CD4+ T cells from peripheral blood mononuclear cells, sampled after pregnancy. The sequence was collected from a female donor with multiple sclerosis, enrolled in a pregnancy study. Here the CDR3 reads CASSEGNRDRRLGQYF. The CDR3, as DNA: TGTGCCAGCAGTGAGGGAAACCGGGACAGGAGATTGGGGCAGTACTTC.